The source of this TCR beta chain is a study of cytomegalovirus exposure and HLA in healthy donors. Overall study: In a previous analysis, 110 million or so unique TCR beta sequences were found from roughly 180 million T cells.

Amplification used 60 Vbeta primers and 13 Jbeta primers. The data were produced by immunoSEQ multiplex PCR, yet TCRdb's version contains in-frame clones alone and is incomplete. The top ten hold about 6.4% of the sample, which has some 170,000 clones, 60% to 80% seen once. V lost 4 bases and J lost 5; bases outside the gene matches: 11. Germline V CDR1 and CDR2: LGHNA, YNFKEQ. The CDR3 has 15 residues. About this clone: Its antigen is undetermined.

Findings and limits, study-wide: A missense variant in DCLRE1C was later tied to TCR beta V- and J-gene trimming. Researchers reported from a later analysis that most CMV-associated TCR beta chains appeared HLA-restricted. Presence/absence analyses took donor sequencing depth as roughly uniform.

The sample was PBMCs. The receptor was isolated from a man aged 35 to 55 in good health and CMV-seropositive. The rearrangement uses TRBV4-2 and TRBJ2-7; 7 bases fit TRBD1. CDR3 bases: TGTGCCAGCAGCCCGAGGACAGGAGGAACTGACGAGCAGTACTTC. It is translated as CASSPRTGGTDEQYF.